This T cell receptor (beta chain) was documented in a study of long-term antiretroviral therapy in people with HIV (dated by TCRdb to the early 2020s). For the wider study: The earliest samples were collected about a decade before the 2015 WHO recommendation for immediate ART, when ART was typically delayed until CD4 counts fell. A retrospective serial study tested whether changes in peripheral blood TRB repertoire composition and diversity were associated with ART initiation and durable HIV suppression. The cohort contributed over 150 cryopreserved PBMC samples from 30 adults with confirmed HIV infection, collected serially over a mean of about 6 years (range 1-12). About 40% of the 30 participants with HIV were female. No cross-contamination during QIAcube processing was shown when test extractions of a monoclonal T-cell line were performed alongside 25 to 35 polyclonal samples.

The immunoSEQ hsTCRB v3.0 assay was used at survey level resolution to sequence the TRB variable region. TRB sequencing targeted a depth of about 40,000-50,000 T-cell genomes per sample. Pooled TRB libraries were sequenced on an Illumina MiSeq with a v3 150-cycle kit. In the authors' own workflow: Repertoire analysis ran in R within a reproducible Nextflow workflow covering QC, data transformation and analysis. Custom analyses were implemented in LymphoSeq2, an R package for AIRR-Seq data exploration. A few samples that yielded fewer than 5000 total TRB sequences were excluded, so that 150 to 200 HIV repertoires were analyzed. Among the 190 or so HIV repertoires that were kept, some 61 were collected before ART initiation and around 130 were collected after ART initiation. Repertoires were downsampled to 5000 TRB nucleotide sequences, and summary statistics were averaged over 100 downsampling iterations. The analysis kept only TRB sequences whose CDR3 regions were at least seven amino acids long. Diversity was measured with a Shannon entropy-derived clonality score and the Gini coefficient. In the repertoire networks, any two of the top 5000 CDR3 amino acid sequences were connected whenever the two sequences differed by an edit distance of one. Antigen specificity groups and MHC restriction were predicted for TRB CDR3 amino acid sequences with GLIPH2. CDR3 amino acid sequences were matched against VDJdb and McPAS-TCR to flag known CMV, EBV, HIV or tissue antigen associations. Pre-ART, post-ART and control groups were compared with Wilcoxon signed-rank tests and Holm-Bonferroni correction. TCRdb retrieved this table from immuneACCESS and kept in-frame rearrangements only. Not all clones are present; in checked studies, unresolved V genes account for under half, and no reason is known for the remainder. V, J and clone size were drawn from that table, and D and trimming were deduced from the DNA. The table for this sample lists 35,000 to 45,000 clones; 70% to 90% of them were counted only once. The top ten constitute about 11% of the sample.

Results and caveats for the whole study, not just this receptor: Inferences about post-ART repertoire changes are limited because no data were available on ART adherence, viral resistance or therapy changes. Since PBMC availability was limited, sequencing covered only the TCR beta chain, with no alpha chain pairing. Starting ART was linked to a significant rise in TRB diversity, yet even after long-term ART the diversity remained significantly lower than in transplant donor controls. Expanded TRB clones identified before ART initiation dominated the repertoire across all time points, though the dominance fluctuated and decreased in many PLHIV after ART. The samples span the years 2004 to 2017, and the ART regimens used may be less effective than current regimens. Unsorted PBMC were profiled instead of sorted CD4+ and CD8+ T cells because pre-ART samples had limited cell numbers. Compared with controls, HIV repertoires had narrower CDR3 length ranges, and the network structure pointed to an antigen-experienced repertoire that shifted only slightly toward naive after ART.

To be included, a participant needed at least one PBMC sample from before ART initiation plus at least two post-ART samples. Treatment was received in the United States of America by all participants with HIV. Before DNA extraction, cryopreserved samples of roughly 0.95-10 million PBMC were thawed and washed. At the time of the earliest PBMC sample for each participant with HIV, ages ranged from roughly 20 to 60 years. Each participant contributed PBMC samples from 1-4 timepoints before ART initiation and 2-8 timepoints after ART initiation, with a median of 7 samples. For every participant, serial HIV viral load, CD4+ T-cell count, ART history and demographic data were obtained. A Qiagen kit on a QIAcube was used to extract genomic DNA from unsorted PBMC, with samples processed in batches of 12. Points on this clone: Its cognate antigen has yet to be identified. The record has no base qualities; no much larger clone is one base away.

Taken from cysteine to phenylalanine, the CDR3 has 16 residues. Just the 48-base CDR3 DNA is kept, in frame starting at base 1. V is clipped by 2 bases and J by 3 bases, and the sequence between their germline boundaries is 17 bases long. The germline V gene gives CDR1 as MGHDK and CDR2 as SYGVNS. The sample in question was unsorted PBMCs, obtained 2.2 years after starting antiretroviral therapy. This sequence uses TRBV25-1 and TRBJ2-7; the D region may be TRBD1 or TRBD2, each matching 5 bases equally. This receptor was obtained from a man aged 18 to 29 with HIV. The CDR3 protein sequence reads: CASSENWGSNRYEQYF. The nucleotide sequence is given as TGTGCCAGCAGTGAAAATTGGGGGAGTAATCGCTACGAGCAGTACTTC.